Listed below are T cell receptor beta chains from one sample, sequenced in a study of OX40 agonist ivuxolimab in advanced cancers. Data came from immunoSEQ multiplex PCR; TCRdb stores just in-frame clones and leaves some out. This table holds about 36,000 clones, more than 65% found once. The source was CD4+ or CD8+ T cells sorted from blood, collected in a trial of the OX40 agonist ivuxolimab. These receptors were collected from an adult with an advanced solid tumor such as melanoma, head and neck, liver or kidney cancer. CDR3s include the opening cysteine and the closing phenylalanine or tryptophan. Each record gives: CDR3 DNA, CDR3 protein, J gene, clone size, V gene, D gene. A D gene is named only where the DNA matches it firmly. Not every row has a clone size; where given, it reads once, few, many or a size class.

cdr3_nt: TGTGCCAGCAGCACTGGACAGGAGTACTATGGCTACACCTTC
cdr3_aa: CASSTGQEYYGYTF
j_call: TRBJ1-2
clone_size: NA
v_call: TRBV28
d_call: TRBD1

cdr3_nt: TGTGCCAGCAGTTCCAATGACCAGGGGAGAAAGGAGTATTTT
cdr3_aa: CASSSNDQGRKEYF
j_call: TRBJ2-3
clone_size: NA
v_call: TRBV6-5
d_call: NA

cdr3_nt: TGTGCCAGCAGGGACTCTGGAAACACCATATATTTT
cdr3_aa: CASRDSGNTIYF
j_call: TRBJ1-3
clone_size: NA
v_call: TRBV6-4
d_call: NA

cdr3_nt: TGTGCCTGGAGTGGAAGGACTAGCGGGACCTACAATGAGCAGTTCTTC
cdr3_aa: CAWSGRTSGTYNEQFF
j_call: TRBJ2-1
clone_size: few
v_call: TRBV30
d_call: TRBD2

cdr3_nt: TGTGCCAGCATGGCGGACAGGGCTGGAAACACCATATATTTT
cdr3_aa: CASMADRAGNTIYF
j_call: TRBJ1-3
clone_size: NA
v_call: TRBV2
d_call: TRBD1

cdr3_nt: TGTGCCAGCAGCTTATTATCGGGGGGGGCGAACGAGCAGTACTTC
cdr3_aa: CASSLLSGGANEQYF
j_call: TRBJ2-7
clone_size: NA
v_call: TRBV7-8
d_call: TRBD2

cdr3_nt: TGCGCCAGCAGAAGGCCAAGCTCCTACGAGCAGTACTTC
cdr3_aa: CASRRPSSYEQYF
j_call: TRBJ2-7
clone_size: NA
v_call: TRBV5-1
d_call: NA

cdr3_nt: TGTGCCATCAGGGACACCGGGGAGCTGTTTTTT
cdr3_aa: CAIRDTGELFF
j_call: TRBJ2-2
clone_size: NA
v_call: TRBV10-3
d_call: NA

cdr3_nt: TGTGCCAGCTCAAAAACCAATAATTCACCCCTCCACTTT
cdr3_aa: CASSKTNNSPLHF
j_call: TRBJ1-6
clone_size: NA
v_call: TRBV6-4
d_call: NA

cdr3_nt: TGTGCCAGCAGCCCGGCCGGACAGTACTATGGCTACACCTTC
cdr3_aa: CASSPAGQYYGYTF
j_call: TRBJ1-2
clone_size: NA
v_call: TRBV7-9
d_call: NA

cdr3_nt: TGTGCCAGCAGCTCCACTATAGGTGGAAACACCATATATTTT
cdr3_aa: CASSSTIGGNTIYF
j_call: TRBJ1-3
clone_size: few
v_call: TRBV11-2
d_call: NA

cdr3_nt: TGTGCCATCAGTGACGGGGACAGAGGAAACACCATATATTTT
cdr3_aa: CAISDGDRGNTIYF
j_call: TRBJ1-3
clone_size: NA
v_call: TRBV10-3
d_call: TRBD1

cdr3_nt: TGTGCCAGCAGCTTAAGGGACAGGGTGCCCAGAGGTGACTTT
cdr3_aa: CASSLRDRVPRGDF
j_call: TRBJ1-1
clone_size: few
v_call: TRBV5-6
d_call: TRBD1

cdr3_nt: TGTGCCATCAGTGAGTCGACTTTGTACCAACAATCCTACGAGCAGTACTTC
cdr3_aa: CAISESTLYQQSYEQYF
j_call: TRBJ2-7
clone_size: once
v_call: TRBV10-3
d_call: NA

cdr3_nt: TGTGCCAGCAGTGATACTCCGGGACAGGGGTGGCGAGACCAAGAGACCCAGTACTTC
cdr3_aa: CASSDTPGQGWRDQETQYF
j_call: TRBJ2-5
clone_size: once
v_call: TRBV2
d_call: TRBD1

cdr3_nt: TGTGCCAGTGCGGGGAGCTCCTATAATTCACCCCTCCACTTT
cdr3_aa: CASAGSSYNSPLHF
j_call: TRBJ1-6
clone_size: NA
v_call: TRBV25-1
d_call: NA

cdr3_nt: TGTGCCAGCCGCCAACAGGGGGGGAATGGCTACACCTTC
cdr3_aa: CASRQQGGNGYTF
j_call: TRBJ1-2
clone_size: NA
v_call: TRBV7-9
d_call: TRBD1

cdr3_nt: TGTGCCAGCAGCTTAGAATGGGGGGGCACAGATACGCAGTATTTT
cdr3_aa: CASSLEWGGTDTQYF
j_call: TRBJ2-3
clone_size: NA
v_call: TRBV7-6
d_call: NA

cdr3_nt: TGTGCCAGCAGCTTGAGTGAGTGGGCAGGGGACGGCTACACCTTC
cdr3_aa: CASSLSEWAGDGYTF
j_call: TRBJ1-2
clone_size: few
v_call: TRBV7-6
d_call: NA

cdr3_nt: TGTGCCAGCTCACAATCCCGGGACAGGGATGGCTACACCTTC
cdr3_aa: CASSQSRDRDGYTF
j_call: TRBJ1-2
clone_size: NA
v_call: TRBV18
d_call: TRBD1

cdr3_nt: TGTGCCAGCAAGTTTTGGGGACTAGCAGAGACCCAGTACTTC
cdr3_aa: CASKFWGLAETQYF
j_call: TRBJ2-5
clone_size: NA
v_call: TRBV2
d_call: TRBD2

cdr3_nt: TGTGCCAGCAAAGTAGGGGGCAATCAGCCCCAGCATTTT
cdr3_aa: CASKVGGNQPQHF
j_call: TRBJ1-5
clone_size: once
v_call: TRBV28
d_call: NA

cdr3_nt: TGTGCCAGCAGCCCAACAAGACTCTATGGCTACACCTTC
cdr3_aa: CASSPTRLYGYTF
j_call: TRBJ1-2
clone_size: few
v_call: TRBV11-2
d_call: NA

cdr3_nt: TGCGCCAGCAGTGCGGGCCAGAGGGCAGATACGCAGTATTTT
cdr3_aa: CASSAGQRADTQYF
j_call: TRBJ2-3
clone_size: NA
v_call: TRBV10-1
d_call: NA

cdr3_nt: TGTGCCAGCAGGCAGACAGGGAGAGGCTACACCTTC
cdr3_aa: CASRQTGRGYTF
j_call: TRBJ1-2
clone_size: NA
v_call: TRBV6-5
d_call: TRBD1

cdr3_nt: TGTGCCAGCAGCTTACTGGGACGGGGCACTGAAGCTTTCTTT
cdr3_aa: CASSLLGRGTEAFF
j_call: TRBJ1-1
clone_size: once
v_call: TRBV7-3
d_call: NA